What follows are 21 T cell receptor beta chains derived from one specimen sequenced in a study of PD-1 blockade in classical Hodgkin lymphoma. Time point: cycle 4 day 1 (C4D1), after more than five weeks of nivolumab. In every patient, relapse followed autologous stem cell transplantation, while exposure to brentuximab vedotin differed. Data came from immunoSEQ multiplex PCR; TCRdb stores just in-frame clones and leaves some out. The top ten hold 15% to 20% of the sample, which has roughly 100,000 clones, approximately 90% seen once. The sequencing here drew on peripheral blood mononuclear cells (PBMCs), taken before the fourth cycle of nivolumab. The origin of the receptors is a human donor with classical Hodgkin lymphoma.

As DNA, the CDR3 is TGTGCCAGCAGCCCTCGGACTAGCGGGAGTTGGACCAAAAACATTCAGTACTTC. This encodes CASSPRTSGSWTKNIQYF. The chain recombines TRBV7-9 with TRBJ2-4; 13 bases fit TRBD2. After removal of 5 bases from V and 2 bases from J, the junction contained 9 bases not matched to a gene. The length of the CDR3 is 18 residues. Per germline, CDR1 SEHNR and CDR2 FQNEAQ (reference sequence).

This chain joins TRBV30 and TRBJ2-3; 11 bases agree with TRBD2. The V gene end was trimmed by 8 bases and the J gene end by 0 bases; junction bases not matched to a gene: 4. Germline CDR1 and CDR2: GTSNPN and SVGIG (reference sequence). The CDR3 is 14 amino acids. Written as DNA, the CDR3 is TGTGCCCGGGGACTAGCGGCTAGCACAGATACGCAGTATTTT. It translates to CARGLAASTDTQYF.

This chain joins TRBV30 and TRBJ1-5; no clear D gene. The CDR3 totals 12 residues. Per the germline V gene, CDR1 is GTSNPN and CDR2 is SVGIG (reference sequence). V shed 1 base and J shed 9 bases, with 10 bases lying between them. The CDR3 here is CAWSAPPGPQHF. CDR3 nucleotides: TGTGCCTGGAGTGCTCCCCCGGGGCCCCAGCATTTT.

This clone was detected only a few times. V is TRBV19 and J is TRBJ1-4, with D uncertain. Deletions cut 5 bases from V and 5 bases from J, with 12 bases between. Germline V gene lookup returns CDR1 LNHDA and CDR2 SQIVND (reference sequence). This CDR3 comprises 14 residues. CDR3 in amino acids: CASSSALRNEKLFF. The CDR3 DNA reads TGTGCCAGTAGTTCCGCCCTTAGGAATGAAAAACTGTTTTTT. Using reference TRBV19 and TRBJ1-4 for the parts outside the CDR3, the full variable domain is DGGITQSPKYLFRKEGQNVTLSCEQNLNHDAMYWYRQDPGQGLRLIYYSQIVNDFQKGDIAEGYSVSREKKESFPLTVTSAQKNPTAFYLCASSSALRNEKLFFGSGTQLSVL.

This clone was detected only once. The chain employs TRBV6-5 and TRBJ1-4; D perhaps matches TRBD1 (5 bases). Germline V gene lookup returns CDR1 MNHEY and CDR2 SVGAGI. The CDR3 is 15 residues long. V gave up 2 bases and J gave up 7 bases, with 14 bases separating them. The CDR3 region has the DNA TGTGCCAGCAGTTACAACGGGGGAAAGGTTGAAAAACTGTTTTTT. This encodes CASSYNGGKVEKLFF.

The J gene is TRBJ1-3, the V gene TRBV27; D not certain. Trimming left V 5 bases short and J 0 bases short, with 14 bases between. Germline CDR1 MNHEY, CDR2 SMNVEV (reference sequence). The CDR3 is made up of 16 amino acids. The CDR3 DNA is TGTGCCAGCAGTCCGACACGGAGCCTCTCTGGAAACACCATATATTTT. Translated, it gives CASSPTRSLSGNTIYF.

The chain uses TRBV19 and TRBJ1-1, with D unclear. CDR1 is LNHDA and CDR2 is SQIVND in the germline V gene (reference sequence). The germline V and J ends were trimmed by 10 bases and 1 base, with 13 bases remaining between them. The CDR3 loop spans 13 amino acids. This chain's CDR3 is CATELTQNTEAFF. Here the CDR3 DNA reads TGTGCCACCGAGCTCACCCAGAACACTGAAGCTTTCTTT.

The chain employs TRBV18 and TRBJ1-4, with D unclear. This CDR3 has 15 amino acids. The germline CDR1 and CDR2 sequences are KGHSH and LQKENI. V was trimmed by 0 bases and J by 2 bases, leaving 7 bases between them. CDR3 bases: TGTGCCAGCTCACCACCGGAGAGGACTAATGAAAAACTGTTTTTT. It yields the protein CASSPPERTNEKLFF.

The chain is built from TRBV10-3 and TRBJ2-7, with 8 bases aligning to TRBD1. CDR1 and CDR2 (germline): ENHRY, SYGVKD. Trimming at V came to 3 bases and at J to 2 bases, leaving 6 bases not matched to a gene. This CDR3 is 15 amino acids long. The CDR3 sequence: CAISDLDRATYEQYF. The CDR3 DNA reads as TGTGCCATCAGTGATCTGGACAGGGCAACCTACGAGCAGTACTTC.

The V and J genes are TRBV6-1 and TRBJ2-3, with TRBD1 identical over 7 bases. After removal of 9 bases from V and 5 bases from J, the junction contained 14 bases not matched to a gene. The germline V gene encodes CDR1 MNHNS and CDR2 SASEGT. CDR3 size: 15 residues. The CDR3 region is CARDRQGFLLDTQYF. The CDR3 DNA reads TGTGCCAGGGATAGACAGGGTTTTCTGCTAGATACGCAGTATTTT.

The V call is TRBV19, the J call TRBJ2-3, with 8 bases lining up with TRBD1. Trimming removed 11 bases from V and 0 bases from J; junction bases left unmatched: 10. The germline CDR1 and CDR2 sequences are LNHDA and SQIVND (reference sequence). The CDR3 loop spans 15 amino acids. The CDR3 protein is CAASLGQGSTDTQYF. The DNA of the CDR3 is TGTGCCGCTAGTCTTGGACAGGGTAGCACAGATACGCAGTATTTT. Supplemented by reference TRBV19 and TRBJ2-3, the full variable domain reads DGGITQSPKYLFRKEGQNVTLSCEQNLNHDAMYWYRQDPGQGLRLIYYSQIVNDFQKGDIAEGYSVSREKKESFPLTVTSAQKNPTAFYLCAASLGQGSTDTQYFGPGTRLTVL.

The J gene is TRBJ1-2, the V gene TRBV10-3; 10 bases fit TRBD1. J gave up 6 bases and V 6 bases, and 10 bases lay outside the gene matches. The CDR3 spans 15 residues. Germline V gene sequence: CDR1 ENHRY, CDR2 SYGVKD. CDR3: CAISDSDRGIDGYTF. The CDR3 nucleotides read TGTGCCATCAGCGACTCGGACAGGGGGATAGATGGCTACACCTTC.

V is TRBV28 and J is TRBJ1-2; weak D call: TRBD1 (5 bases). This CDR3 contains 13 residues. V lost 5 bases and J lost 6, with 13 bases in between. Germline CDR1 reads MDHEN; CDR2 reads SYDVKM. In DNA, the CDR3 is TGTGCCAGCAGTCTACCCGGACAAGATGGCTACACCTTC. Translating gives CASSLPGQDGYTF.

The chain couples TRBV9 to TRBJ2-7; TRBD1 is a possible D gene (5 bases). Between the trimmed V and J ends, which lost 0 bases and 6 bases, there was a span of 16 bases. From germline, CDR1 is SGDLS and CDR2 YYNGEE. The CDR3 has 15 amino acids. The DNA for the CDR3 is TGTGCCAGCAGCGTAGGGGCAGGGCAGGGCCGCGAGCAGTACTTC. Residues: CASSVGAGQGREQYF.

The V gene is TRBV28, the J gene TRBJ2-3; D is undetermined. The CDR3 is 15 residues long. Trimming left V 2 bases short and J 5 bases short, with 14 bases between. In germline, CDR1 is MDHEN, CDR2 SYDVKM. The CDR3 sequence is CASSLNPLGRDTQYF. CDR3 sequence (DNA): TGTGCCAGCAGTTTAAACCCCCTCGGGCGAGATACGCAGTATTTT.

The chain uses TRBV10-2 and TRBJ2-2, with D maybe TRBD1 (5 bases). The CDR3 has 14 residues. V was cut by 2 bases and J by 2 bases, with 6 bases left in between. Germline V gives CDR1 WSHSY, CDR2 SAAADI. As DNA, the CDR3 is TGCGCCAGCAGTGAGGGGGCTAACACCGGGGAGCTGTTTTTT. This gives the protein CASSEGANTGELFF.

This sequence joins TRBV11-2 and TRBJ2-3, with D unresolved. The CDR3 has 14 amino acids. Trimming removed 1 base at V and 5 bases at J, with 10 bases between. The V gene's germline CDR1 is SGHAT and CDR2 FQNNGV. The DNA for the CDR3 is TGTGCCAGCAGCTTAGTAGGGAAAGGAGATACGCAGTATTTT. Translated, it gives CASSLVGKGDTQYF.

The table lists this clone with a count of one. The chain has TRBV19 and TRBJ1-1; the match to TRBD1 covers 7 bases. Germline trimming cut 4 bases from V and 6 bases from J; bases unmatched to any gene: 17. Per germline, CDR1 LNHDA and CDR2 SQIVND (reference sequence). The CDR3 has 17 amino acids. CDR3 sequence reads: CASSTDRVVGVTAEAFF. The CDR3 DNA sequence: TGTGCCAGTAGTACTGACAGGGTCGTAGGGGTTACCGCTGAAGCTTTCTTT. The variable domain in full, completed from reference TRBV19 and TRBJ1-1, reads DGGITQSPKYLFRKEGQNVTLSCEQNLNHDAMYWYRQDPGQGLRLIYYSQIVNDFQKGDIAEGYSVSREKKESFPLTVTSAQKNPTAFYLCASSTDRVVGVTAEAFFGQGTRLTVV.

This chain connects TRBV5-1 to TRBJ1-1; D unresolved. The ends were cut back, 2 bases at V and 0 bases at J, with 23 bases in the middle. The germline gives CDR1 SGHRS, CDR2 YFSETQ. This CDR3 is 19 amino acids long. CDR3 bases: TGCGCCAGCAGCTTACTCGATTCTCCCGGCGGCGGCTTGAACACTGAAGCTTTCTTT. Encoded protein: CASSLLDSPGGGLNTEAFF.

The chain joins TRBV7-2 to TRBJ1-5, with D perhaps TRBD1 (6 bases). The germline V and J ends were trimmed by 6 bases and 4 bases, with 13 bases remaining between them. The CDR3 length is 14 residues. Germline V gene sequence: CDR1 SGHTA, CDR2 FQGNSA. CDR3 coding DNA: TGTGCCAGCAGTCCGGACAGATGTAATCAGCCCCAGCATTTT. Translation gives CASSPDRCNQPQHF.

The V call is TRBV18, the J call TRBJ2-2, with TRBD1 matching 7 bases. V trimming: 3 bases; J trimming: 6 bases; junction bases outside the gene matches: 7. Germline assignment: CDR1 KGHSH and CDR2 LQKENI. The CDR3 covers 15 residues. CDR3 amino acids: CASSPQTGYSGELFF. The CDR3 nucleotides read TGTGCCAGCTCACCCCAGACAGGGTACTCCGGGGAGCTGTTTTTT.